This T cell receptor (beta chain) was documented in a study of T cells in Graves' hyperthyroidism and ophthalmopathy. Study background: It was at initial diagnosis, before any treatment, that peripheral blood was collected. Overall study findings and caveats: Blood shared most expanded thyroid clonotypes above 0.001. The model predicted ophthalmopathy a median around six months before onset.

Germline V gene lookup returns CDR1 SGHAT and CDR2 FQNNGV. V shed 4 bases, J shed 0 bases, and the junction held 3 bases outside the gene matches. The length of the CDR3 is 15 residues. Hyperthyroidism in the patients, aged 18 to 65, was newly diagnosed and under 2 months in duration. At least ten counts were recorded for this clonotype. Antigen: not known. Amplification of TCR beta CDR3 regions was performed using RNA transcripts as template. With the HTBI primer set, the TCR CDR3 went through a first round of RT-PCR. TCRdb re-derived calls from the multiplex PCR reads in MiXCR, one entry per CDR3 protein. This sample has about 130,000 distinct CDR3 sequences, with roughly a fifth found just once.

The clonotype originates from a woman aged 50 to 60 with Graves' hyperthyroidism that later progressed to Graves' ophthalmopathy. The chain has TRBV11-2 and TRBJ2-3, with 8 bases lining up with TRBD1. Sequencing was carried out using blood. CDR3 nucleotides: TGTGCCAGCAGCTCCCAGGGGGCTAGCACAGATACGCAGTATTTT. This gives the protein CASSSQGASTDTQYF. Variable domain in full (rest from reference TRBV11-2 and TRBJ2-3): EAGVAQSPRYKIIEKRQSVAFWCNPISGHATLYWYQQILGQGPKLLIQFQNNGVVDDSQLPKDRFSAERLKGVDSTLKIQPAKLEDSAVYLCASSSQGASTDTQYFGPGTRLTVL.